This TCR beta chain was profiled in a study of shared clonotypes between healthy human individuals. Study summary: The study drew on two women and a few men aged 18 to 49 as donors. Per donor, CD8 memory used one plate, CD8 naive used two, CD4 memory used three and CD4 naive used three.

CD45RO-negative, CCR7-selected cells formed the naive CD8 fraction, which excluded terminally differentiated effector memory CD45RA+ cells. Some clones are missing from TCRdb's copy, which holds only in-frame ones; the method was immunoSEQ multiplex PCR. The profile covers roughly 770,000 clones, with around 96% appearing a single time and 0.2% to 0.25% taken by the ten largest. After removal of 6 bases from V and 0 bases from J, the junction contained 11 bases not matched to a gene. This CDR3 has 18 residues. The germline CDR1 and CDR2 sequences are LNHDA and SQIVND (reference sequence). The sample comprised naive CD8+ T cells sorted from blood. V gene TRBV19 combines with J gene TRBJ2-1, with 10 positions matching TRBD2. The clonotype was recovered from a man between 25 and 39 years old in good health. The CDR3 region has the DNA TGTGCCAGTAGCTCCTGGGTTAGCGGGAGGACCTCCTACAATGAGCAGTTCTTC. Translating it yields CASSSWVSGRTSYNEQFF.